Described below is a single TCR beta chain sequence and its context. Original analysis: Using reference gene primer amplification, nucleated cell counts were estimated. Sequencing was performed with immunoSEQ multiplex PCR; in TCRdb, only in-frame clones are kept and a portion is missing. The DNA gave D and trimming, while V, J and clone size come from that table. The sample contains roughly 220,000 clones, 80% to 85% of which appear only once. The data are from a study of blood T cell repertoires in COVID-19. Study summary: Sites in the United States, Italy and Spain provided acute and convalescent COVID-19 samples.

This CDR3 has 14 amino acids. Unmatched junction bases numbered 5, after V lost 5 bases and J lost 3 bases. Germline CDR1 reads MDHEN; CDR2 reads SYDVKM. Sequencing was carried out using PBMCs or T cells enriched from blood (not recorded which). The V gene is TRBV28, the J gene TRBJ1-1, with 8 positions matching TRBD1. The origin of this receptor is a woman in her 40s who had recovered from COVID-19. CDR3 in amino acids: CASSPQGADTEAFF. The CDR3 DNA sequence: TGTGCCAGCAGTCCGCAGGGGGCGGACACTGAAGCTTTCTTT.